This T cell receptor (beta chain) was captured by sequencing in a study of cytomegalovirus exposure and HLA in healthy donors. Study outcomes and limitations: While the bulk of TCR sequences proved rare, some public TCRs turned up in many donors. About 87% or about 30% of the time was how often most TCR beta V segments were productive, according to an earlier analysis.

In regard to this clone: The antigen is undetermined.

Germline values: CDR1 LGHNA, CDR2 YSLEER. The CDR3 totals 18 residues. V lost 4 bases, J lost 4 bases, and 15 bases stayed unmatched. Primers: 60 Vbeta forward and 13 Jbeta reverse. The data were produced by immunoSEQ multiplex PCR, yet TCRdb's version contains in-frame clones alone and is incomplete. The sample lists 150,000 to 200,000 clones; about three quarters were seen once. The TCR was taken from a female donor in good health and CMV-seronegative. Sequencing was performed on PBMCs. The genes are TRBV4-3 and TRBJ2-2, with 7 bases that match TRBD1. CDR3 region: CASSPKPRGTEGTGELFF. CDR3 coding DNA: TGCGCCAGCAGCCCCAAACCAAGGGGGACAGAGGGCACCGGGGAGCTGTTTTTT.